Described below is a single TCR beta chain sequence and its context. Its antigen has not been determined. No base quality values were provided; no much bigger clone lies one nucleotide off. The method was the immunoSEQ multiplex PCR assay. In TCRdb, the immuneACCESS table is reduced to in-frame sequences with V and J assigned. These tables do not hold every clone; where another copy was compared, an unresolved V gene accounts for under half, and the others remain unexplained. This sample has 150,000 to 200,000 clones in its table, and 70% to 90% of those were observed once. The biggest ten clones account for approximately 1.7% of the sample. Per the germline V gene, SGHAT is the CDR1 and FQNNGV is the CDR2. Its CDR3 holds 14 amino acids, cysteine through phenylalanine. Only the CDR3 DNA stays, 42 bases, in frame from base 1. V is trimmed back by 3 bases and J by 2 bases, and the junction contains 1 base that no gene match accounts for.

This entry belongs to a study of control samples from healthy donors and cancer patients (dated by TCRdb to 2019 to 2021). The sample taken for sequencing was blood. Recombination joined TRBV11-2 with TRBJ1-2; 9 of the junction bases match TRBD1. The source of this sequence is a man between 18 and 29 years old in good health. The CDR3 is CASSFGQGNYGYTF. The nucleotides read TGTGCCAGCAGCTTTGGACAGGGGAACTATGGCTACACCTTC.